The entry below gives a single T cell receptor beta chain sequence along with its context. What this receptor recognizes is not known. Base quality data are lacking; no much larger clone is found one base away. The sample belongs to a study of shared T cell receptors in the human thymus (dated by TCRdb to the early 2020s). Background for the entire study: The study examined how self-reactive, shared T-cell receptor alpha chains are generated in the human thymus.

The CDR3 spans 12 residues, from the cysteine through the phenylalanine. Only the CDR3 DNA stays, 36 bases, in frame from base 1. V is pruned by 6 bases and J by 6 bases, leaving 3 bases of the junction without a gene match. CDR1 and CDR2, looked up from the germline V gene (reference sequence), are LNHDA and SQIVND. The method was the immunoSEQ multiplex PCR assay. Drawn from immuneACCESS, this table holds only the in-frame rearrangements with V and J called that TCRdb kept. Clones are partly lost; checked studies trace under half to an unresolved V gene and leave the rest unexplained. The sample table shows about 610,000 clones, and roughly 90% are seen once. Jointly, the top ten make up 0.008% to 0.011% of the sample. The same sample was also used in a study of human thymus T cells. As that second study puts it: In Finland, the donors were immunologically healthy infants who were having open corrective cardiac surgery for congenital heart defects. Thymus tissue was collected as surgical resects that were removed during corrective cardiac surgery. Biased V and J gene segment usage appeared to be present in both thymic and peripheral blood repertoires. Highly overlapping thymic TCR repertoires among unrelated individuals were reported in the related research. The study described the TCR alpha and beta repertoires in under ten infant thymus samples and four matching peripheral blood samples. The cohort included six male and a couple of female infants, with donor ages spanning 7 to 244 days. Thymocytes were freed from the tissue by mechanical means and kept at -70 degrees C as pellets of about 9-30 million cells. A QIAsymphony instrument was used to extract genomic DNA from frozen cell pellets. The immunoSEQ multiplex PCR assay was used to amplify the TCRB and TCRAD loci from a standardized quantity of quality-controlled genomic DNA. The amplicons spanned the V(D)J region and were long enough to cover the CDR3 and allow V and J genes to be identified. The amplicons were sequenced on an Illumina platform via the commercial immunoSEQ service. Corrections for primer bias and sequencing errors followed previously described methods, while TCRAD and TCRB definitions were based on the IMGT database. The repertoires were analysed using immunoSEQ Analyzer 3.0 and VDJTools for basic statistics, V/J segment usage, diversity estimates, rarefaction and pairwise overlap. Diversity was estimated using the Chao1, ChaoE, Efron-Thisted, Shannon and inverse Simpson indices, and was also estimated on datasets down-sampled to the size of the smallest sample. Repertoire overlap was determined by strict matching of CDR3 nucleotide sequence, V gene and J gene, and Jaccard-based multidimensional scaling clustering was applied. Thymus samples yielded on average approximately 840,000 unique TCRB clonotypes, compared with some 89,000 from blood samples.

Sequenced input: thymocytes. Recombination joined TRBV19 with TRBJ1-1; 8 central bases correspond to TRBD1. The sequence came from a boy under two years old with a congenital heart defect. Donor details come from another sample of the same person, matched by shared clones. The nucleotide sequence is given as TGTGCCAGTAGCCGGGACAGGTCTGAAGCTTTCTTT. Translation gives CASSRDRSEAFF. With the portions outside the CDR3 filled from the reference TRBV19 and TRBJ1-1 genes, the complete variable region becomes DGGITQSPKYLFRKEGQNVTLSCEQNLNHDAMYWYRQDPGQGLRLIYYSQIVNDFQKGDIAEGYSVSREKKESFPLTVTSAQKNPTAFYLCASSRDRSEAFFGQGTRLTVV.